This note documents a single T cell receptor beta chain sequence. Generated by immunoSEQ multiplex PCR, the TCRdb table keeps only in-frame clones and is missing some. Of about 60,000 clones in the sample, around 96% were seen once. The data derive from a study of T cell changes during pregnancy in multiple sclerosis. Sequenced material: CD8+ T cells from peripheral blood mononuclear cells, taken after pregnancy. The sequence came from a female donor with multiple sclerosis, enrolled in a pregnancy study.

Here the CDR3 DNA reads TGTGCCAGCAGTGTCGTCGCCAGCGCCATTTCTGGGGCCAACGTCCTGACTTTC. Amino acid sequence: CASSVVASAISGANVLTF. The chain recombines TRBV28 with TRBJ2-6; no clear D gene. Germline V gene data show CDR1 as MDHEN and CDR2 as SYDVKM. The CDR3 runs to 18 residues. Trimming left V 5 bases short and J 1 base short, with 18 bases between.